One and the same sample provided the 28 T cell receptor beta chains below, sequenced in a study of blood T cell repertoires in COVID-19. Clones were sequenced by immunoSEQ multiplex PCR, and TCRdb holds only the in-frame ones, with some missing. The table lists about 20,000 clones, approximately 80% of them singletons. The sequenced sample was peripheral blood. Receptors were obtained from an elderly man with active or convalescent COVID-19.

The gene calls are TRBV3-1 (or the pseudogene TRBV3-2) and TRBJ2-1; 10 nucleotides match TRBD2. Germline-derived CDR1 and CDR2 are LGHDT and YNNKEL (reference sequence). V lost 7 bases and J lost 4; bases outside the gene matches: 1. This CDR3 is 13 amino acids long. The CDR3 nucleotides are TGTGCCAGCACTAGCGGGAGATACAATGAGCAGTTCTTC. Translating gives CASTSGRYNEQFF.

This clone appeared a single time. J is TRBJ2-7 and V is TRBV18, with D possibly being TRBD2 (6 bases). The CDR3 runs to 12 residues. CDR1 and CDR2 from the germline V gene are KGHSH and LQKENI. V lost 3 bases, J lost 7 bases, and 10 bases lay in between. The CDR3 nucleotides are TGTGCCAGCTCACCCGGGGACTGGGAGCAGTACTTC. The encoded protein is CASSPGDWEQYF.

This chain uses TRBV3-1 (or the pseudogene TRBV3-2) with TRBJ2-3; perhaps TRBD2 as D (6 bases). CDR3 length equals 17 residues. Looked up from germline, CDR1 is LGHDT and CDR2 is YNNKEL (reference sequence). Between the trimmed V and J ends, which lost 1 base and 2 bases, there was a span of 16 bases. This CDR3 is CASSQGLARRDTDTQYF. CDR3 DNA: TGTGCCAGCAGCCAAGGGCTAGCGCGGAGGGACACAGATACGCAGTATTTT.

V and J are TRBV19 and TRBJ1-2, with D possibly being TRBD1 (6 bases). V shed 0 bases and J shed 4 bases, with 18 bases lying between them. Germline V gives CDR1 LNHDA, CDR2 SQIVND (reference sequence). This CDR3 is built from 17 residues. The CDR3 loop reads CASSIEIAPGHLYGYTF. CDR3 coding DNA: TGTGCCAGTAGTATAGAAATAGCCCCGGGACACCTCTATGGCTACACCTTC.

The J gene is TRBJ1-6, the V gene TRBV9; 7 nucleotides line up with TRBD1. Germline CDR1 and CDR2: SGDLS and YYNGEE. Trimming cost V 2 bases and J 2 bases; bases outside gene matches: 4. The CDR3 length is 16 residues. CDR3: CASSVTGEPYNSPLHF. The CDR3 coding sequence is TGTGCCAGCAGCGTCACAGGGGAGCCCTATAATTCACCCCTCCACTTT.

The chain employs TRBV4-1 and TRBJ1-1; possibly TRBD1 for D (5 bases). CDR1 is MGHRA and CDR2 is YSYEKL in the germline V gene. Trimming took off 5 bases at V and 2 bases at J, with 18 bases between the two ends. The length of the CDR3 is 16 residues. The CDR3, as DNA: TGCGCCAGCAGCTTCGGACACGGCCCAGCAAACACTGAAGCTTTCTTT. Protein: CASSFGHGPANTEAFF.

A few counts support this clone. This chain uses TRBV10-3 with TRBJ2-5; 9 bases line up with TRBD1. Germline trimming cut 6 bases from V and 1 base from J; bases unmatched to any gene: 9. This CDR3 is built from 16 residues. From germline, CDR1 is ENHRY and CDR2 SYGVKD. In DNA, the CDR3 is TGTGCCATCAGCGACCGGGACAGGGAAGCCCAAGAGACCCAGTACTTC. It is translated as CAISDRDREAQETQYF.

The rearrangement uses TRBV4-2 and TRBJ2-3; D is possibly TRBD2 (7 bases). V was clipped by 5 bases and J by 0 bases, with 12 bases between them. This CDR3 is 15 amino acids long. Germline V gives CDR1 LGHNA, CDR2 YNFKEQ. The CDR3 here is CASSGRGASTDTQYF. The CDR3 DNA reads TGTGCCAGCAGCGGTCGGGGGGCCAGCACAGATACGCAGTATTTT.

The chain has TRBV6-2 or TRBV6-3 and TRBJ1-1, with no clear D. This CDR3 spans 15 amino acids. The germline gives CDR1 MNHEY, CDR2 SVGEGT. V gave up 2 bases and J gave up 0 bases, with 10 bases separating them. CDR3 sequence reads: CASSYARPMNTEAFF. CDR3 nucleotides: TGTGCCAGCAGTTACGCCAGGCCCATGAACACTGAAGCTTTCTTT.

This clone was observed a few times. The rearrangement uses TRBV4-1 and TRBJ2-2; D possibly corresponds to TRBD1 (6 bases). Deletions cut 1 base from V and 5 bases from J, with 11 bases between. This CDR3 has 15 amino acids. The germline gives CDR1 MGHRA, CDR2 YSYEKL. As DNA, the CDR3 is TGCGCCAGCAGCCAAGTACAGGGAGTTACCGGGGAGCTGTTTTTT. Its translation is CASSQVQGVTGELFF.

The rearrangement joins TRBV28 to TRBJ1-6; 7 bases are a match to TRBD1. Germline CDR1 and CDR2: MDHEN and SYDVKM. V trimming: 3 bases; J trimming: 6 bases; junction bases outside the gene matches: 11. CDR3 length: 17 residues. The CDR3 bases are TGTGCCAGCAGTTTCCTATTGACAGGGCTCCGTAATTCACCCCTCCACTTT. This gives the protein CASSFLLTGLRNSPLHF.

This sequence joins TRBV5-6 and TRBJ2-7, with D possibly being TRBD2 (6 bases). This CDR3 has 13 amino acids. Per the germline V gene, CDR1 is SGHDT and CDR2 is YYEEEE. V was pared by 5 bases and J by 5 bases, with 14 bases between. The DNA for the CDR3 is TGTGCCAGCAGTTGGACTAATGCGAACGAGCAGTACTTC. It yields the protein CASSWTNANEQYF.

In this sample, this clone turned up a few times. The V call is TRBV24-1, the J call TRBJ1-5; no clear D. The CDR3 is 12 amino acids. With 5 bases removed from V and 6 bases from J, the gap between germline ends came to 7 bases. CDR1 KGHDR and CDR2 SFDVKD come from the germline V gene. The CDR3: CATSVNSQPQHF. The CDR3, as DNA: TGTGCCACCAGTGTAAACAGTCAGCCCCAGCATTTT.

This chain uses TRBV4-3 with TRBJ2-7, with D perhaps TRBD1 (8 bases). The V gene's germline CDR1 is LGHNA and CDR2 YSLEER. V was clipped by 3 bases and J by 5 bases, with 17 bases between them. There are 15 residues in the CDR3. CDR3 region: CASSHNRGGWDEQYF. As DNA, the CDR3 is TGCGCCAGCAGCCACAACAGGGGGGGCTGGGACGAGCAGTACTTC.

This clone came up a few times. The chain employs TRBV14 and TRBJ2-4; 7 nucleotides match TRBD2. The V gene's germline CDR1 is SGHDN and CDR2 FVKESK. This CDR3 spans 14 amino acids. V was pared by 6 bases and J by 5 bases, with 7 bases of the junction left unmatched. Written as DNA, the CDR3 is TGTGCCAGCAGTCTTTTGCTAGCGGAAAACATTCAGTACTTC. Protein product: CASSLLLAENIQYF.

The chain couples TRBV14 to TRBJ2-3, with 9 bases aligning to TRBD2. The J segment lost 0 bases and the V segment lost 0 bases, leaving 4 bases of the junction unmatched. The CDR3 runs 17 residues. Per the germline V gene, CDR1 is SGHDN and CDR2 is FVKESK. The CDR3 DNA sequence: TGTGCCAGCAGCCAAGATAGGCTAGCGGGGAGCACAGATACGCAGTATTTT. Encoded protein: CASSQDRLAGSTDTQYF.

This clone was detected only a few times. This chain links TRBV10-3 with TRBJ2-7; 7 positions match TRBD2. The germline gives CDR1 ENHRY, CDR2 SYGVKD. Unmatched junction bases numbered 7, after V lost 6 bases and J lost 5 bases. This CDR3 spans 13 amino acids. DNA of the CDR3: TGTGCCATCAGAACCGGGACTACAGACGAGCAGTACTTC. The encoded protein is CAIRTGTTDEQYF.

The chain has TRBV9 and TRBJ1-2; 7 positions match TRBD1. V lost 7 bases, J lost 2 bases, and 11 bases stayed unmatched. CDR3 length equals 15 residues. Germline values: CDR1 SGDLS, CDR2 YYNGEE. Here the CDR3 DNA reads TGTGCCAGCCACCCGGACAGGACCCGCAACTATGGCTACACCTTC. It codes for CASHPDRTRNYGYTF.

This clone was found a few times. One end of the junction does not line up with germline, which may come from a read error. The chain employs TRBV3-1 (or the pseudogene TRBV3-2) and TRBJ2-7; 8 nucleotides line up with TRBD2. Germline CDR1 is LGHDT and CDR2 is YNNKEL (reference sequence). This CDR3 is built from 14 residues. This CDR3 reads CASSQDSGAGGYNF. CDR3 nucleotide sequence: TGTGCCAGCAGCCAAGATAGCGGGGCGGGGGGTTATAACTTC.

The chain joins TRBV7-2 to TRBJ2-3, with D unclear. The CDR3 spans 14 residues. Trimming removed 0 bases from V and 3 bases from J, with 7 bases in between. Germline CDR1 and CDR2: SGHTA and FQGNSA. CDR3 region: CASSLARETDTQYF. The CDR3, as DNA: TGTGCCAGCAGCTTAGCGAGAGAAACAGATACGCAGTATTTT.

The CDR3 here is CASTWDGTGHVEQYF. CDR3 bases: TGTGCCAGCACCTGGGATGGGACAGGGCATGTCGAGCAGTACTTC. The rearrangement uses TRBV7-2 and TRBJ2-7; 9 nucleotides align to TRBD1. V trimming: 7 bases; J trimming: 6 bases; junction bases outside the gene matches: 13. The CDR3 is 15 residues long. Germline V gene lookup returns CDR1 SGHTA and CDR2 FQGNSA.

The chain couples TRBV27 to TRBJ1-1; TRBD1 matches at 8 bases. CDR1 is MNHEY and CDR2 is SMNVEV in the germline V gene (reference sequence). This CDR3 has 16 residues. J was trimmed by 1 base and V by 3 bases; bases with no gene match: 7. CDR3 bases: TGTGCCAGCAGTTTTTACGGACAGGGCCAGAACACTGAAGCTTTCTTT. Amino acid sequence: CASSFYGQGQNTEAFF.

This sequence joins TRBV7-3 and TRBJ2-1; 8 bases map to TRBD1. CDR3 length: 15 residues. V was pared by 4 bases and J by 2 bases, with 4 bases of the junction left unmatched. Germline lookup yields CDR1 SGHTA and CDR2 FQGTGA. CDR3 coding DNA: TGTGCCAGCAGCTCCGGACAGGGACCCTACAATGAGCAGTTCTTC. This codes for CASSSGQGPYNEQFF.

This rearrangement joins TRBV18 to TRBJ1-5, with D perhaps TRBD1 (5 bases). V lost 4 bases, J lost 4 bases, and 11 bases lay in between. Germline V lookup: CDR1 KGHSH, CDR2 LQKENI. This CDR3 is built from 14 residues. CDR3 DNA sequence: TGTGCCAGCTCACTAAAACAGGAGAATCAGCCCCAGCATTTT. As protein: CASSLKQENQPQHF. The variable domain in full, with the rest retrieved from reference TRBV18 and TRBJ1-5, is NAGVMQNPRHLVRRRGQEARLRCSPMKGHSHVYWYRQLPEEGLKFMVYLQKENIIDESGMPKERFSAEFPKEGPSILRIQQVVRGDSAAYFCASSLKQENQPQHFGDGTRLSIL.

V gene TRBV19 combines with J gene TRBJ1-4; tentatively, D is TRBD1 (6 bases). Trimming removed 7 bases at V and 8 bases at J, with 14 bases between. This CDR3 comprises 13 residues. Germline V gives CDR1 LNHDA, CDR2 SQIVND (reference sequence). The CDR3 region has the DNA TGTGCCAGTAACTCCCAGGGGAGAGAAAAACTGTTTTTT. Translating gives CASNSQGREKLFF.

The chain couples TRBV7-2 to TRBJ2-7; 7 positions agree with TRBD2. The length of the CDR3 is 14 residues. Germline V CDR1 and CDR2: SGHTA, FQGNSA. Unmatched junction bases numbered 12, after V lost 6 bases and J lost 7 bases. CDR3 coding DNA: TGTGCCAGCAGACCACTAGCGACCGGGGGAGAGCAGTACTTC. Protein: CASRPLATGGEQYF. Complete variable domain (other parts from reference TRBV7-2 and TRBJ2-7): GAGVSQSPSNKVTEKGKDVELRCDPISGHTALYWYRQSLGQGLEFLIYFQGNSAPDKSGLPSDRFSAERTGGSVSTLTIQRTQQEDSAVYLCASRPLATGGEQYFGPGTRLTVT.

The V gene is TRBV30, the J gene TRBJ1-1; 10 bases map to TRBD1. This CDR3 is built from 17 residues. J lost 0 bases, V lost 0 bases, and 7 bases had no gene match. The germline V gene has CDR1 GTSNPN and CDR2 SVGIG (reference sequence). As DNA, the CDR3 is TGTGCCTGGAGTGTGACAGGGGGCAGGACGGTGAACACTGAAGCTTTCTTT. It codes for CAWSVTGGRTVNTEAFF.

The chain uses TRBV7-3 and TRBJ1-1; TRBD1 matches 8 bases. Germline-derived CDR1 and CDR2 are SGHTA and FQGTGA. The CDR3 totals 13 residues. The V segment lost 4 bases and the J segment 8 bases; nucleotides outside the gene matches: 6. The CDR3 is CASSSRQGTEAFF. In nucleotides, the CDR3 is TGTGCCAGCAGCTCAAGACAGGGGACCGAAGCTTTCTTT.